This T cell receptor (beta chain) is from a study of CD8 T cells in ankylosing spondylitis. Study results and caveats: Past studies reported some motif variants in reactive arthritis synovial fluid and blood. Made up of about eight highly homologous variants, a TCR beta motif appeared characteristic of ankylosing spondylitis blood. Clones linked to disease were reported to show significant enrichment in matched ankylosing spondylitis synovial fluid.

TCRdb fed the 5' RACE reads into MiXCR, producing one record per CDR3 protein. The table has more than 400,000 distinct CDR3 sequences, over 4% seen once. This clonotype was seen many times. Its specificity is not known. CDR3 length: 14 amino acids. Germline lookup yields CDR1 MNHEY and CDR2 SVGAGI. The V end lost 2 bases, the J end lost 4 bases, and 12 bases lay between the germline ends. The J gene is TRBJ2-7, the V gene TRBV6-5; a weak D match, TRBD2 (6 bases). This sequence was found in a male donor with ankylosing spondylitis. Material: blood, either unsorted or a sorted T cell fraction (not recorded which). Here the CDR3 DNA reads TGTGCCAGCAGTTACCCCGGACGGGAGTACGAGCAGTACTTC. Amino acid sequence: CASSYPGREYEQYF.